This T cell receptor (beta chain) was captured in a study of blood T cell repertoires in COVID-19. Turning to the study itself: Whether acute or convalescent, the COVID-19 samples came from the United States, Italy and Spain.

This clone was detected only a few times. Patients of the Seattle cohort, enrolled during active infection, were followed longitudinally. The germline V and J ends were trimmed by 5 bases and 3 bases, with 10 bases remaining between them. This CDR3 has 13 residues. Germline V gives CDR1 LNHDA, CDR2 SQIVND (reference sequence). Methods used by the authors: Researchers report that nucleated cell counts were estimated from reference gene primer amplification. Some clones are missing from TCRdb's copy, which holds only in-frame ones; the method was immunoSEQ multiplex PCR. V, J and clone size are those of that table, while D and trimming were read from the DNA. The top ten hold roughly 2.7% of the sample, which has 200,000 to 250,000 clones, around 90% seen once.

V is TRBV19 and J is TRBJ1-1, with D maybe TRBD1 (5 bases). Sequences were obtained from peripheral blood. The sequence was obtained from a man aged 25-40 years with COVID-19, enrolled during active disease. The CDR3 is CASSRGRYTEAFF. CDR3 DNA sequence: TGTGCCAGTAGTCGGGGGAGGTACACTGAAGCTTTCTTT.